This TCR beta chain emerged from a study of technical replicates of blood from several donors (dated by TCRdb to 2016 to 2017). Based on the germline V gene (reference sequence), the CDR1 and CDR2 sequences are MNHEY and SMNVEV. V and J are truncated by 4 bases and 1 base respectively, leaving an intervening sequence of 17 bases. Spanning cysteine to phenylalanine, the CDR3 consists of 17 amino acids. Just CDR3 DNA is preserved here, 51 bases in frame from base 1. About this clone itself: It has no known antigen specificity. No much larger clonotype is one base removed from it; base qualities were not supplied.

The library relied on the immunoSEQ multiplex PCR assay. Drawn from immuneACCESS, this table holds only the in-frame rearrangements with V and J called that TCRdb kept. Clones are partly lost; checked studies trace under half to an unresolved V gene and leave the rest unexplained. The sample contains tens of thousands of clones, around 87% of them found a single time. The ten largest account for approximately 5.1% of the sample. The V and J segments used are TRBV27 and TRBJ1-5; a weak D assignment points to TRBD1 (6 bases agree). Material for sequencing was PBMCs. The source of this sequence is a human donor in good health. Some clones in this sample may be carry-over from other donors' samples. The CDR3 reads as follows: CASSSTGTALSNQPQHF. The DNA sequence reads TGTGCCAGCAGTTCAACAGGGACCGCCCTAAGCAATCAGCCCCAGCATTTT.